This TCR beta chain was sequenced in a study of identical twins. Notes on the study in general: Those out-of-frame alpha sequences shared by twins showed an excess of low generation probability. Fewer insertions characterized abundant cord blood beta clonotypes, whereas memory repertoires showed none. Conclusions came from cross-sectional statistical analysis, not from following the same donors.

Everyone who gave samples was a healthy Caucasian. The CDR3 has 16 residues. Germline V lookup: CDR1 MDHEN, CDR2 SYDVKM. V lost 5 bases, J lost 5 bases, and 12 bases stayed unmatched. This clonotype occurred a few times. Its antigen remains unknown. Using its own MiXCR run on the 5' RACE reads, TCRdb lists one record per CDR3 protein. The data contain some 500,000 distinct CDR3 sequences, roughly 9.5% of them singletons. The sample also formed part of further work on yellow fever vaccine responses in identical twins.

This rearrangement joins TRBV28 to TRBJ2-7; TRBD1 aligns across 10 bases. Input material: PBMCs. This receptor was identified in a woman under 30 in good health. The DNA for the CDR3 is TGTGCCAGCAGTCCGCATCTGGGACAGGGGATAAACGAGCAGTACTTC. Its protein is CASSPHLGQGINEQYF.